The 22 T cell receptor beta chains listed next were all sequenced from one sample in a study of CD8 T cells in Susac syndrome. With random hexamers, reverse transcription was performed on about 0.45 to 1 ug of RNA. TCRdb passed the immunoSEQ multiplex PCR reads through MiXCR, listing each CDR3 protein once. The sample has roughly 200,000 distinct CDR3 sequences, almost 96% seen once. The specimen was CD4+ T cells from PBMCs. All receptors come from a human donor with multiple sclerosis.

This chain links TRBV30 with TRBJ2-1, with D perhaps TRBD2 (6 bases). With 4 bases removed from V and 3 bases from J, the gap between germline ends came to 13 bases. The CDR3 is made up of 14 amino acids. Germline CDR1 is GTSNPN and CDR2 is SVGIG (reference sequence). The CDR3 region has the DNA TGTGCCTGGAAGGAGGGAGTGCGCTACAATGAGCAGTTCTTC. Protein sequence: CAWKEGVRYNEQFF.

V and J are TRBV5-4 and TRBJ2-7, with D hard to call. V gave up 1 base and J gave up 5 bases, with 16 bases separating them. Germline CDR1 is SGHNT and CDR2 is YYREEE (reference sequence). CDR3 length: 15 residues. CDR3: CASSLQSWGSNEQYF. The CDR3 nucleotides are TGTGCCAGCAGCTTGCAGTCTTGGGGTTCCAACGAGCAGTACTTC.

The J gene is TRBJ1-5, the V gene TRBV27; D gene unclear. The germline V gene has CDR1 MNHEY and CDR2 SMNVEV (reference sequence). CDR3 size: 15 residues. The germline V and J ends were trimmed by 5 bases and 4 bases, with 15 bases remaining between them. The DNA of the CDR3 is TGTGCCAGCAGTCCCCCCCCCACGGCTAATCAGCCCCAGCATTTT. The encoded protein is CASSPPPTANQPQHF.

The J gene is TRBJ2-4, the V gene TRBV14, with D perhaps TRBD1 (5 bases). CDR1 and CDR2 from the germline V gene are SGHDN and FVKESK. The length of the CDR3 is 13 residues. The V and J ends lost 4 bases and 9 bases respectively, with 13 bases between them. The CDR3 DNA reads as TGTGCCAGCAGCCGGGTCCAGGGCGGCATTCAGTACTTC. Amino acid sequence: CASSRVQGGIQYF.

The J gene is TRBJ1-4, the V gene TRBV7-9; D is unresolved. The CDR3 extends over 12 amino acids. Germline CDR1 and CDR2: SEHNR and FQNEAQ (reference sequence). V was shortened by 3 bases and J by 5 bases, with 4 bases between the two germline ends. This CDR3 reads CASSLRNEKLFF. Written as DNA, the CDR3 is TGTGCCAGCAGCTTGAGGAATGAAAAACTGTTTTTT.

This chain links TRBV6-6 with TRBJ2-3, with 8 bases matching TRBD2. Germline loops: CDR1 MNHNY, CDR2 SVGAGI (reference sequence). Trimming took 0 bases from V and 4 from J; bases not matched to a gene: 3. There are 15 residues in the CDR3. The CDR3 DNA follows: TGTGCCAGCAGTTACTCCCGGACTAGCTCAGATACGCAGTATTTT. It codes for CASSYSRTSSDTQYF.

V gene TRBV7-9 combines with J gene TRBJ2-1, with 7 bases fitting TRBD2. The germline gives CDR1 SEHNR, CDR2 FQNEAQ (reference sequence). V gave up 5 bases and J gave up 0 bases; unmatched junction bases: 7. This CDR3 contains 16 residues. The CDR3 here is CASSRGDWSSYNEQFF. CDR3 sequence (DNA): TGTGCCAGCAGCCGGGGGGACTGGAGCTCCTACAATGAGCAGTTCTTC.

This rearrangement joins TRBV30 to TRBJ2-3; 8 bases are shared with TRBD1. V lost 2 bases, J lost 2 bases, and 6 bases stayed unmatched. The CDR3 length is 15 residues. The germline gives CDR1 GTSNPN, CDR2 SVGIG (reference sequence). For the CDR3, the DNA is TGTGCCTGGAGTCTCGGACAGGGCGACACAGATACGCAGTATTTT. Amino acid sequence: CAWSLGQGDTDTQYF.

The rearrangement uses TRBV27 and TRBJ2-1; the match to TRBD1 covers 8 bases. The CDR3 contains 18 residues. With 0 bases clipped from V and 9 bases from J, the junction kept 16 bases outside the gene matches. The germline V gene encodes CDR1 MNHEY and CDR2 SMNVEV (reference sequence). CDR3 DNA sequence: TGTGCCAGCAGTTTATCCGGACAGGGAGCAGGCCTAGGTCCTGAGCAGTTCTTC. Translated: CASSLSGQGAGLGPEQFF.

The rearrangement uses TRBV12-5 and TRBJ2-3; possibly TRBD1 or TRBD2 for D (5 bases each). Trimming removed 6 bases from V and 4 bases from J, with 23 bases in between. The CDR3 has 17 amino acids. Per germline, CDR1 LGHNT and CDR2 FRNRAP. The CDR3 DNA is TGTGCTAGTGGCGACCGAGAGGGGACGACAGTCGCAGATACGCAGTATTTT. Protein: CASGDREGTTVADTQYF.

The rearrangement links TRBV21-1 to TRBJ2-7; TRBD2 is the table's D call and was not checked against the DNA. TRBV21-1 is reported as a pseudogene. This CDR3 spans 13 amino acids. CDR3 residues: CASSNGGGYEQYF. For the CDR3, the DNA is TGTGCCAGCAGCAACGGGGGGGGCTACGAGCAGTACTTC.

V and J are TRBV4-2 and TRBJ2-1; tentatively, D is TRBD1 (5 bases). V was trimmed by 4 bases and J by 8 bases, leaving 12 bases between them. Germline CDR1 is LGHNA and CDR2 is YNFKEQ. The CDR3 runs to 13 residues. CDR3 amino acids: CASSPQGGDEQFF. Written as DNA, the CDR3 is TGTGCCAGCAGCCCCCAGGGCGGTGATGAGCAGTTCTTC.

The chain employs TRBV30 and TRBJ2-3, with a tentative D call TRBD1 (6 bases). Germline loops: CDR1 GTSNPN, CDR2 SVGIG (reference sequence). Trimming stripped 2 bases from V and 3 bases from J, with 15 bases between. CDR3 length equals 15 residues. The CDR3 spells CAWSFSGAGTDTQYF. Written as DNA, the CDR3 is TGTGCCTGGAGTTTTTCAGGGGCAGGGACAGATACGCAGTATTTT.

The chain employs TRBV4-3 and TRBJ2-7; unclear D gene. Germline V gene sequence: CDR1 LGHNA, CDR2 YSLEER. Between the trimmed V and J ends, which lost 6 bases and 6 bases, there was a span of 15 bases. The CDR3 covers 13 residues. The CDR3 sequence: CASSRDTQAEQYF. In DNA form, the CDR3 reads TGCGCCAGCAGTCGTGACACTCAGGCCGAGCAGTACTTC.

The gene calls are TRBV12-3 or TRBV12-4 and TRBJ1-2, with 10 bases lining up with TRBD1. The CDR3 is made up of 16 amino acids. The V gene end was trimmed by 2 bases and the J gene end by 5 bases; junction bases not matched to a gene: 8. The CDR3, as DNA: TGTGCCAGCAGTTTATACTCCGGACAGGGGGGTTATGGCTACACCTTC. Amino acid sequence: CASSLYSGQGGYGYTF.

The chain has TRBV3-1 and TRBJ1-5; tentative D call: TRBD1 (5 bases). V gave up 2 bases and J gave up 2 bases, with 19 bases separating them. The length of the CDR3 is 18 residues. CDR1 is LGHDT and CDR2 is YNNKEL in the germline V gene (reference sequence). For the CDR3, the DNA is TGTGCCAGCAGCCAACATGGTAAGAGGGGAGAAGGCAATCAGCCCCAGCATTTT. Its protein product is CASSQHGKRGEGNQPQHF.

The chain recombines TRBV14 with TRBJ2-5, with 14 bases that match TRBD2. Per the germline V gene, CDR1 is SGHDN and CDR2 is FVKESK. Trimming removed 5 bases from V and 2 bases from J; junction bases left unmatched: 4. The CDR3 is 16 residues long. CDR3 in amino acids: CASSRRLAGGQETQYF. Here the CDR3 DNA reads TGTGCCAGCAGCAGAAGACTAGCGGGGGGGCAAGAGACCCAGTACTTC.

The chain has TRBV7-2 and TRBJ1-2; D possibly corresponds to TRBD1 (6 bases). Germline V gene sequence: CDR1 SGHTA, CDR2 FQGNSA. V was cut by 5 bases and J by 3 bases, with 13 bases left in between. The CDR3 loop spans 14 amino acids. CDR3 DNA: TGTGCCAGCAGCCCGACAGGAAGCGACTATGGCTACACCTTC. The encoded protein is CASSPTGSDYGYTF.

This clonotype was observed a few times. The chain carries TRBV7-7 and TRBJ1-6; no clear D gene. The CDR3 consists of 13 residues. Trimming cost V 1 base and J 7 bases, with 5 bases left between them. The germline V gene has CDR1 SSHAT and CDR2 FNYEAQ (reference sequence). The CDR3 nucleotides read TGTGCCAGCAGCTTAGACGTAAATTCACCCCTCCACTTT. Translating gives CASSLDVNSPLHF.

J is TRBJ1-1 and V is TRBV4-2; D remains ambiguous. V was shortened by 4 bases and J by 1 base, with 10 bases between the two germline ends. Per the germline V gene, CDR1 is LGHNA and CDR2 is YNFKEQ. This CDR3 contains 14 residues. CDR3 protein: CASSLGRANTEAFF. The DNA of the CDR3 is TGTGCCAGCAGCCTTGGGCGGGCGAACACTGAAGCTTTCTTT.

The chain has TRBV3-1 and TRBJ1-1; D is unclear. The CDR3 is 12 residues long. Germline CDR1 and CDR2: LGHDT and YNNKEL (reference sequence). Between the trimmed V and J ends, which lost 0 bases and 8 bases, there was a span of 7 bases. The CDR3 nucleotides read TGTGCCAGCAGCCAAGATAGTAGGGAAGCTTTCTTT. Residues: CASSQDSREAFF.

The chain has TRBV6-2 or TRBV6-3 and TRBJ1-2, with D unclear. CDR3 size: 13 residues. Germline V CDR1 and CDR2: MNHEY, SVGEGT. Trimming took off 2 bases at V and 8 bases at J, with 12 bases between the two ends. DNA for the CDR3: TGTGCCAGCAGTTACCGAGGAAGGGTCGGCTACACCTTC. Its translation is CASSYRGRVGYTF.